This T cell receptor (beta chain) was recovered during a study of cytomegalovirus exposure and HLA in healthy donors. Points from the study as a whole: A further, later analysis showed that HLA-associated TCR beta chains (compared with equally common others) were more clonally expanded.

Concerning this clone: The antigen is undetermined.

Germline values: CDR1 ENHRY, CDR2 SYGVKD. With 0 bases removed from V and 4 bases from J, the gap between germline ends came to 6 bases. CDR3 length equals 13 residues. PCR primers comprised 60 Vbeta and 13 Jbeta primers. This table comes from immunoSEQ multiplex PCR, and its TCRdb copy is limited to in-frame clones, with some not included. The data hold 180,000 or so clones, with over 70% observed a single time. The chain carries TRBV10-3 and TRBJ1-2; no definite D call. The sample was PBMCs. The sequence was collected from a man in his late teens or twenties in good health and CMV-seronegative. The chain's CDR3 is CAISESRGYGYTF. CDR3 coding DNA: TGTGCCATCAGTGAGTCGCGGGGCTATGGCTACACCTTC.